The 4 T cell receptor beta chains below were found in one sample sequenced in a study of CD8+CD57+ T cells in acquired aplastic anemia (dated by TCRdb to 2017 to 2018). Reads for this sample came from an Illumina HiSeq 2000. Profiling of TCR beta VDJ combinations and CDR3 sequences used genomic DNA as the template. In-frame beta chains were kept once TCRdb had trimmed the public reads at Q25 with fastp and called clones with MiXCR. Rows are combined by CDR3 protein, so each entry shows the most common genes and DNA. Here the sample has approximately 200,000 distinct CDR3 sequences; around 65% occur a single time. The leading ten clones occupy around 45% of the sample. Sequenced sample: sorted CD4+, CD8+, or CD8+CD57+ T cells (not recorded which) from PBMCs. The receptors here all came from a human donor with severe aplastic anemia or a healthy control (not recorded which).

The chain is built from TRBV9 and TRBJ2-2; the match to TRBD2 covers 14 bases. Germline V gene data show CDR1 as SGDLS and CDR2 as YYNGEE. The V gene end was trimmed by 4 bases and the J gene end by 7 bases; junction bases not matched to a gene: 6. There are 16 residues in the CDR3. CDR3 amino acids: CASSPGLAGAIGELFF. The CDR3 nucleotides are TGTGCCAGCAGCCCGGGACTAGCGGGAGCCATCGGGGAGCTGTTTTTT. Complete variable domain (other parts from reference TRBV9 and TRBJ2-2): DSGVTQTPKHLITATGQRVTLRCSPRSGDLSVYWYQQSLDQGLQFLIQYYNGEERAKGNILERFSAQQFPDLHSELNLSSLELGDSALYFCASSPGLAGAIGELFFGEGSRLTVL.

DNA for the CDR3: TGTGCCAGCAGCCGGACAGGTTTCACTGAAGCTTTCTTT. As protein: CASSRTGFTEAFF. The J gene is TRBJ1-1, the V gene TRBV2, with 7 bases aligning to TRBD1. The CDR3 sequence is 13 residues long. Unmatched junction bases numbered 5, after V lost 6 bases and J lost 4 bases. CDR1 and CDR2 from the germline V gene are SNHLY and FYNNEI.

V is TRBV19 and J is TRBJ1-6; D perhaps matches TRBD1 (5 bases). Germline lookup yields CDR1 LNHDA and CDR2 SQIVND (reference sequence). Trimming pared 5 bases from V and 6 bases from J, leaving 8 bases between. The CDR3 covers 13 residues. The CDR3 DNA reads TGTGCCAGTAGTGACAGTCCTAATTCACCCCTCCACTTT. The encoded protein is CASSDSPNSPLHF. The variable domain in full, with the rest retrieved from reference TRBV19 and TRBJ1-6, is DGGITQSPKYLFRKEGQNVTLSCEQNLNHDAMYWYRQDPGQGLRLIYYSQIVNDFQKGDIAEGYSVSREKKESFPLTVTSAQKNPTAFYLCASSDSPNSPLHFGNGTRLTVT.

The table lists this clonotype with a few counts. This rearrangement joins TRBV10-3 to TRBJ2-7; D is undetermined. V lost 3 bases to trimming and J lost 2 bases, with 11 bases between them. Germline-derived CDR1 and CDR2 are ENHRY and SYGVKD. This CDR3 has 14 residues. Here the CDR3 DNA reads TGTGCCATCAGTGATATAAAGCCAACCTACGAGCAGTACTTC. It is translated as CAISDIKPTYEQYF.